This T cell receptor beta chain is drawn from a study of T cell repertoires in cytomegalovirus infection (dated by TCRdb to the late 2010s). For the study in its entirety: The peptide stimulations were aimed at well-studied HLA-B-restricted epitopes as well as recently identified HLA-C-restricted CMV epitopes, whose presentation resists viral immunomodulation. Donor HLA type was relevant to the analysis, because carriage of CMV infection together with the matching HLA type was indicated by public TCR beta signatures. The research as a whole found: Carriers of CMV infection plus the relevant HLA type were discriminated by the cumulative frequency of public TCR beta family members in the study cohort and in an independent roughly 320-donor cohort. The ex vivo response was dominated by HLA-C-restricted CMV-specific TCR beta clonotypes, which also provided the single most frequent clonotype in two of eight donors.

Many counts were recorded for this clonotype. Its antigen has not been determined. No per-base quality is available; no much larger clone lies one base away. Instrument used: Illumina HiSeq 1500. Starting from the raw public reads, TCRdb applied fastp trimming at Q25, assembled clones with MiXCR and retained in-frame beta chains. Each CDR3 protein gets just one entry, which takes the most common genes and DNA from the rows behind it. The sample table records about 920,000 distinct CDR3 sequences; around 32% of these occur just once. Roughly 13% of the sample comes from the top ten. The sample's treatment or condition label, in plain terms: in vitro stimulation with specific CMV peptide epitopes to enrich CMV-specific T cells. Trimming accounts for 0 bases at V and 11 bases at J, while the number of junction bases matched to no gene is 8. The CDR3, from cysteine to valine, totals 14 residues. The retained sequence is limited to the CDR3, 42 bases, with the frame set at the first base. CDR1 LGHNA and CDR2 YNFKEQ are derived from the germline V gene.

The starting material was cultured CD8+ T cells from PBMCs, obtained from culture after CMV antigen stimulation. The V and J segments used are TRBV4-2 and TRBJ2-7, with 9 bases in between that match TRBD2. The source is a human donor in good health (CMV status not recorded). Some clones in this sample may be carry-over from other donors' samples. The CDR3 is CASSQDPTSGLEYV. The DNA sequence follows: TGTGCCAGCAGCCAAGATCCGACTAGCGGCCTTGAGTACGTC.